Shown below are 23 T cell receptor beta chains from a single sample sequenced in a study of OX40 agonist ivuxolimab in advanced cancers. Library preparation employed the immunoSEQ multiplex PCR assay. TCRdb retrieved this table from immuneACCESS and kept in-frame rearrangements only. Not all clones are present; in checked studies, unresolved V genes account for under half, and no reason is known for the remainder. Present in this sample are around 18,000 clones, about 92% of which were seen just once. Clones ranked in the top ten supply 45% to 50% of the sample. The source material was CD4+ or CD8+ T cells sorted from blood, sampled in a trial of the OX40 agonist ivuxolimab. The receptors were sampled from an adult with an advanced solid tumor such as melanoma, head and neck, liver or kidney cancer.

The rearrangement uses TRBV21-1 and TRBJ2-5; TRBD2 reflects the table's D call only, with no check against the DNA. TRBV21-1 is an annotated pseudogene. The CDR3 covers 16 residues. CDR3 amino acids: CASSKYATSGKETQYF. CDR3 DNA: TGTGCCAGCAGCAAATACGCGACTAGCGGAAAAGAGACCCAGTACTTC.

CDR3 DNA sequence: TGTGCCAGCAGCCCAGGACTCGTCTCTGGAAACACCATATATTTT. It translates to CASSPGLVSGNTIYF. The chain uses TRBV11-2 and TRBJ1-3; D is uncertain. Germline V lookup: CDR1 SGHAT, CDR2 FQNNGV. This CDR3 is 15 amino acids long. V was trimmed by 5 bases and J by 0 bases, leaving 11 bases between them.

V is TRBV19 and J is TRBJ2-7, with TRBD1 identical over 10 bases. CDR1 is LNHDA and CDR2 is SQIVND in the germline V gene (reference sequence). The CDR3 is 14 residues long. Trimming cost V 9 bases and J 0 bases; bases outside gene matches: 5. The DNA of the CDR3 is TGTGCCAGCAGGGGACAGGGGCCCTCCTACGAGCAGTACTTC. This encodes CASRGQGPSYEQYF.

This chain connects TRBV27 to TRBJ2-7; D is ambiguous. The CDR3 runs to 14 residues. Germline V lookup: CDR1 MNHEY, CDR2 SMNVEV (reference sequence). Trimming pared 3 bases from V and 1 base from J, leaving 10 bases between. For the CDR3, the DNA is TGTGCCAGCAGTTTGTATCGCGGTTCCTACGAGCAGTACTTC. This translates into CASSLYRGSYEQYF.

The rearrangement joins TRBV15 to TRBJ2-1, with 8 positions matching TRBD2. The CDR3 covers 15 residues. In germline, CDR1 is LNHNV, CDR2 YYDKDF (reference sequence). The V segment lost 4 bases and the J segment 2 bases; nucleotides outside the gene matches: 4. The CDR3 DNA is TGTGCCACCAGCATTGTCGGGAGGGCCTACAATGAGCAGTTCTTC. It encodes CATSIVGRAYNEQFF. Filled out from reference TRBV15 and TRBJ2-1, the complete variable domain reads DAMVIQNPRYQVTQFGKPVTLSCSQTLNHNVMYWYQQKSSQAPKLLFHYYDKDFNNEADTPDNFQSRRPNTSFCFLDIRSPGLGDTAMYLCATSIVGRAYNEQFFGPGTRLTVL.

This clone was picked up a small number of times. For the CDR3, the DNA is TGTGCCAGCAGTTTAGGGACAGGGTACTACGAGCAGTACTTC. Translation gives CASSLGTGYYEQYF. The rearrangement joins TRBV27 to TRBJ2-7; 9 bases align to TRBD1. The germline CDR1 and CDR2 sequences are MNHEY and SMNVEV (reference sequence). The CDR3 consists of 14 residues. Trimming took 2 bases from V and 3 from J; bases not matched to a gene: 2.

The rearrangement joins TRBV2 to TRBJ2-3, with 7 bases identical to TRBD2. J lost 0 bases, V lost 6 bases, and 6 bases had no gene match. Germline loops: CDR1 SNHLY, CDR2 FYNNEI. This CDR3 spans 15 amino acids. The CDR3 sequence: CASRSTSSSTDTQYF. CDR3 coding DNA: TGTGCCAGCAGATCGACTAGCAGTAGCACAGATACGCAGTATTTT.

The CDR3 bases are TGTGCCAGCAGCTTAGCCGGGGAGCTGTTTTTT. Translation: CASSLAGELFF. The chain uses TRBV7-6 and TRBJ2-2; the D is unclear. This CDR3 has 11 residues. CDR1 is SGHVS, CDR2 FNYEAQ, per germline. Trimming left V 0 bases short and J 7 bases short, with 0 bases between.

This clone was observed once. CDR3 sequence reads: CASSLSWEQYF. CDR3 DNA sequence: TGTGCCAGCAGCTTAAGTTGGGAGCAGTACTTC. The V and J genes are TRBV11-2 and TRBJ2-7; D is uncertain. The V gene's germline CDR1 is SGHAT and CDR2 FQNNGV. Between the trimmed V and J ends, which lost 2 bases and 7 bases, there was a span of 6 bases. The CDR3 covers 11 residues.

The V call is TRBV27, the J call TRBJ2-2, with unresolved D. The CDR3 length is 15 residues. Germline assignment: CDR1 MNHEY and CDR2 SMNVEV (reference sequence). V lost 0 bases to trimming and J lost 5 bases, with 10 bases between them. The DNA for the CDR3 is TGTGCCAGCAGTTTATCCCCCCTACCAACCGGGGAGCTGTTTTTT. This gives the protein CASSLSPLPTGELFF.

The chain has TRBV11-2 and TRBJ2-1; 12 bases align to TRBD2. The V and J ends lost 11 bases and 10 bases, in that order; junction bases with no gene match: 12. The CDR3 consists of 14 residues. CDR1 is SGHAT, CDR2 FQNNGV, per germline. This CDR3 is CASLPASGRGEQFF. In DNA, the CDR3 is TGTGCCTCCCTCCCGGCTAGCGGGAGGGGGGAGCAGTTCTTC.

V is TRBV5-6 and J is TRBJ1-1; D not resolved. The CDR3 contains 18 residues. V was clipped by 2 bases and J by 3 bases, with 23 bases between them. Germline V lookup: CDR1 SGHDT, CDR2 YYEEEE. The CDR3 DNA sequence: TGTGCCAGCAGCTTTGGTTTGAGGGAGTCTGATCGGGACACTGAAGCTTTCTTT. It encodes CASSFGLRESDRDTEAFF.

This rearrangement joins TRBV19 to TRBJ1-1; 9 nucleotides match TRBD1. This CDR3 is built from 16 residues. Looked up from germline, CDR1 is LNHDA and CDR2 is SQIVND (reference sequence). The ends lost 3 bases at V and 5 bases at J; junction bases unmatched: 10. This CDR3 reads CASSISTGTGFTEAFF. The CDR3 DNA reads as TGTGCCAGTAGTATCTCTACCGGGACAGGGTTTACTGAAGCTTTCTTT.

The chain recombines TRBV7-2 with TRBJ1-3; D not certain. The germline V gene encodes CDR1 SGHTA and CDR2 FQGNSA. CDR3 length: 14 residues. The V end lost 5 bases, the J end lost 8 bases, and 16 bases lay between the germline ends. CDR3 in amino acids: CASSLDGRGYTIYF. CDR3 in DNA: TGTGCCAGCAGCCTCGACGGACGAGGGTACACCATATATTTT. Complete variable domain (other parts from reference TRBV7-2 and TRBJ1-3): GAGVSQSPSNKVTEKGKDVELRCDPISGHTALYWYRQSLGQGLEFLIYFQGNSAPDKSGLPSDRFSAERTGGSVSTLTIQRTQQEDSAVYLCASSLDGRGYTIYFGEGSWLTVV.

The J gene is TRBJ1-4, the V gene TRBV14; 11 bases are a match to TRBD1. This CDR3 region has 15 residues. Germline CDR1 SGHDN, CDR2 FVKESK. V lost 4 bases and J lost 7; bases outside the gene matches: 5. The CDR3, as DNA: TGTGCCAGCAGCCCCCGGGACAGGGGGACTGAAAAACTGTTTTTT. Protein sequence: CASSPRDRGTEKLFF.

The V and J genes are TRBV5-1 and TRBJ2-1; TRBD1 matches at 7 bases. The V and J ends lost 0 bases and 2 bases, in that order; junction bases with no gene match: 2. Germline assignment: CDR1 SGHRS and CDR2 YFSETQ. CDR3 length: 15 amino acids. The CDR3 DNA follows: TGCGCCAGCAGCTTGGAACAGGGGACCTACAATGAGCAGTTCTTC. Translation: CASSLEQGTYNEQFF.

The chain links TRBV2 to TRBJ2-7, with D perhaps matching TRBD2 (7 bases). Trimming shortened V by 11 bases and J by 2 bases, and 13 bases separated the two germline ends. Germline-derived CDR1 and CDR2 are SNHLY and FYNNEI. This CDR3 contains 12 residues. CDR3 sequence (DNA): TGTGCCGGGGGGGACACGACCTACGAGCAGTACTTC. This encodes CAGGDTTYEQYF.

V usage is TRBV9 and J usage is TRBJ2-1; the D is unclear. Germline CDR1 reads SGDLS; CDR2 reads YYNGEE. The CDR3 runs to 16 residues. V lost 3 bases to trimming and J lost 0 bases, with 13 bases between them. In DNA, the CDR3 is TGTGCCAGCAGCGGGTCTTTGTTAGGCTCCTACAATGAGCAGTTCTTC. Amino acids: CASSGSLLGSYNEQFF.

The chain has TRBV28 and TRBJ2-7; D gene ambiguous. CDR1 and CDR2 from the germline V gene are MDHEN and SYDVKM. This CDR3 region has 14 residues. Trimming left V 2 bases short and J 5 bases short, with 13 bases between. In DNA, the CDR3 is TGTGCCAGCAGTTTAAGAGCCCTGCCTCACGAGCAGTACTTC. This gives the protein CASSLRALPHEQYF. The variable domain in full, with the rest retrieved from reference TRBV28 and TRBJ2-7, is DVKVTQSSRYLVKRTGEKVFLECVQDMDHENMFWYRQDPGLGLRLIYFSYDVKMKEKGDIPEGYSVSREKKERFSLILESASTNQTSMYLCASSLRALPHEQYFGPGTRLTVT.

CDR3 DNA: TGTGCCAGCAACCGAAACAGTGCCGCCTACGAGCAGTACTTC. It translates to CASNRNSAAYEQYF. V and J are TRBV28 and TRBJ2-7, with D unclear. The CDR3 contains 14 residues. The germline gives CDR1 MDHEN, CDR2 SYDVKM. Trimming took 7 bases from V and 2 from J, leaving 15 bases between them.

The genes are TRBV11-3 and TRBJ2-7; 7 bases are shared with TRBD1. V gave up 3 bases and J gave up 2 bases; unmatched junction bases: 4. Germline V lookup: CDR1 SGHNT, CDR2 YENEEA. The CDR3 consists of 14 residues. The CDR3 is CASSFSGTAYEQYF. The CDR3 DNA reads as TGTGCCAGCAGCTTTTCCGGGACAGCCTACGAGCAGTACTTC.

The genes are TRBV4-1 and TRBJ2-5; D uncertain. This CDR3 contains 16 residues. Germline V CDR1 and CDR2: MGHRA, YSYEKL. The ends were cut back, 0 bases at V and 5 bases at J, with 16 bases in the middle. The CDR3 DNA follows: TGCGCCAGCAGCCAAGATAGTACACAGACTCAGGAGACCCAGTACTTC. It encodes CASSQDSTQTQETQYF.

This clone has a handful of counts. The rearrangement links TRBV11-2 to TRBJ2-1; 9 nucleotides line up with TRBD2. Germline CDR1 and CDR2: SGHAT and FQNNGV. The ends lost 6 bases at V and 9 bases at J; junction bases unmatched: 9. The CDR3 is 14 residues long. CDR3: CASSVAGGRREQFF. The CDR3, as DNA: TGTGCCAGCAGTGTGGCGGGAGGGAGACGTGAGCAGTTCTTC. Full variable domain (missing parts from reference TRBV11-2 and TRBJ2-1): EAGVAQSPRYKIIEKRQSVAFWCNPISGHATLYWYQQILGQGPKLLIQFQNNGVVDDSQLPKDRFSAERLKGVDSTLKIQPAKLEDSAVYLCASSVAGGRREQFFGPGTRLTVL.